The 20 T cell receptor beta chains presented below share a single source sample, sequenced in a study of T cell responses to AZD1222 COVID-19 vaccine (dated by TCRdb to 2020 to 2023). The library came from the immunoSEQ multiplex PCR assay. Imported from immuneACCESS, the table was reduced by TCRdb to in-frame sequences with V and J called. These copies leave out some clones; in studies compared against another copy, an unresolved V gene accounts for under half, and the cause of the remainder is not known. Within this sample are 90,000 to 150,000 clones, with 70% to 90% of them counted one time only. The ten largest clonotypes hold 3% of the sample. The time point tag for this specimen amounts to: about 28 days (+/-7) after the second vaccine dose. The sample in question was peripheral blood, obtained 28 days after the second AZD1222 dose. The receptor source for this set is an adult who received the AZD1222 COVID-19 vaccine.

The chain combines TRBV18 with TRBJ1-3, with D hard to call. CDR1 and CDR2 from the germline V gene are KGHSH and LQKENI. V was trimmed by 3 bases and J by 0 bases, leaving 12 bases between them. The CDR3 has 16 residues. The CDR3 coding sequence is TGTGCCAGCTCACCTTCGCCGACCAGCTCTGGAAACACCATATATTTT. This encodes CASSPSPTSSGNTIYF. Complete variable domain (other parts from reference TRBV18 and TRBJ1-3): NAGVMQNPRHLVRRRGQEARLRCSPMKGHSHVYWYRQLPEEGLKFMVYLQKENIIDESGMPKERFSAEFPKEGPSILRIQQVVRGDSAAYFCASSPSPTSSGNTIYFGEGSWLTVV.

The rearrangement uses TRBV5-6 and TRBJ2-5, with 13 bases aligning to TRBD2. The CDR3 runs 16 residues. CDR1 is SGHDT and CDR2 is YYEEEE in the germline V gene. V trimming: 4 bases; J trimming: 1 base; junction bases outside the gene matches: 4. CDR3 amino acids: CASSVWTSGSQETQYF. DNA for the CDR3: TGTGCCAGCAGCGTATGGACTAGCGGGAGCCAAGAGACCCAGTACTTC.

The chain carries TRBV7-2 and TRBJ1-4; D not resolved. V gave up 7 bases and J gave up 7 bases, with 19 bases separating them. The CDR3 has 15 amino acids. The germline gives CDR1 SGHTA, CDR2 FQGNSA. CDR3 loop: CASTEGVRAVEKLFF. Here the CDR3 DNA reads TGTGCCAGCACCGAGGGTGTCCGAGCTGTTGAAAAACTGTTTTTT.

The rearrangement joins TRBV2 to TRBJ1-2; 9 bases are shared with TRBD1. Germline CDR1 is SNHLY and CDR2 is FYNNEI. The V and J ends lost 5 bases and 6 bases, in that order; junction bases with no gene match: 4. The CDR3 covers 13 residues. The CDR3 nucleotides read TGTGCCAGCAGTTATACAGGGGGCAATGGCTACACCTTC. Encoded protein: CASSYTGGNGYTF.

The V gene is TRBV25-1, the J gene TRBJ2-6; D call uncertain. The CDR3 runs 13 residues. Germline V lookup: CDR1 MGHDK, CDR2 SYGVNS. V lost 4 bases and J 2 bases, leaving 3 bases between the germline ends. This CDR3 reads CASSVTGANVLTF. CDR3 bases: TGTGCCAGCAGTGTAACTGGGGCCAACGTCCTGACTTTC.

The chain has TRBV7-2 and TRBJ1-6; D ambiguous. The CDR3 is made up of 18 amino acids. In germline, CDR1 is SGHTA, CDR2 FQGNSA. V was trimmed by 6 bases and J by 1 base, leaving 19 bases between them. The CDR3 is CASSTDANLRSYNSPLHF. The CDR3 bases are TGTGCCAGCAGTACCGACGCGAACCTAAGGTCCTATAATTCACCCCTCCACTTT.

The CDR3 bases are TGTGCCAGTAGTGCGGGACAAACGATTCAGCCCCAGCATTTT. Its translation is CASSAGQTIQPQHF. The chain couples TRBV19 to TRBJ1-5, with a tentative D call TRBD1 (6 bases). The CDR3 has 14 residues. The germline CDR1 and CDR2 sequences are LNHDA and SQIVND (reference sequence). Trimming cost V 5 bases and J 6 bases, with 14 bases left between them.

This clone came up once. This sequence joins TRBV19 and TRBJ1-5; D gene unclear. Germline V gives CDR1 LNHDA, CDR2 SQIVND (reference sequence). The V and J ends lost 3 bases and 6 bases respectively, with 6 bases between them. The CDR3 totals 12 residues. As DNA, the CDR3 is TGTGCCAGTAGTATGGGTCCTCAGCCCCAGCATTTT. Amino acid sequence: CASSMGPQPQHF.

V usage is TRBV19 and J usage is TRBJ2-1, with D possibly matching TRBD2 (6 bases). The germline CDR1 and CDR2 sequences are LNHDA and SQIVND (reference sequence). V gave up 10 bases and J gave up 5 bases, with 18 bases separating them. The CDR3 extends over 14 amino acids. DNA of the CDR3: TGTGCCACTAAAGGGGACTCCCTACACAATGAGCAGTTCTTC. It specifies CATKGDSLHNEQFF.

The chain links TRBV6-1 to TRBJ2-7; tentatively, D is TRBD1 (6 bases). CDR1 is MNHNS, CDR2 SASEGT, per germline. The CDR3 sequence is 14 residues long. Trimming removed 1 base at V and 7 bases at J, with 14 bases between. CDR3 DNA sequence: TGTGCCAGCAGTGAAGTAGGGGGTAGGTGGGAGCAGTACTTC. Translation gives CASSEVGGRWEQYF.

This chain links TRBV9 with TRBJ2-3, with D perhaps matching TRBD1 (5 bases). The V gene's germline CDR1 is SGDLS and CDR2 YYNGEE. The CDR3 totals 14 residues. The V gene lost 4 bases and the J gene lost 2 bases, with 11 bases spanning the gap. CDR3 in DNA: TGTGCCAGCAGCCTAGGGGCCTTCACAGATACGCAGTATTTT. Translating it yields CASSLGAFTDTQYF.

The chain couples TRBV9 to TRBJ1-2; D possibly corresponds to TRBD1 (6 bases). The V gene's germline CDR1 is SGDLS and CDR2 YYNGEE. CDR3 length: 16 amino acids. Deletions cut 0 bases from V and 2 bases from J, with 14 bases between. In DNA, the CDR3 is TGTGCCAGCAGCGTAGCCGGTCTCACAGGGAACTATGGCTACACCTTC. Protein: CASSVAGLTGNYGYTF.

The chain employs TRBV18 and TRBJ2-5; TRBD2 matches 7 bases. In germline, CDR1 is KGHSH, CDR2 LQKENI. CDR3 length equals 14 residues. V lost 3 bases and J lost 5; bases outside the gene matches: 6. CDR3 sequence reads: CASSPPGLRETQYF. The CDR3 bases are TGTGCCAGCTCACCTCCGGGACTAAGGGAGACCCAGTACTTC.

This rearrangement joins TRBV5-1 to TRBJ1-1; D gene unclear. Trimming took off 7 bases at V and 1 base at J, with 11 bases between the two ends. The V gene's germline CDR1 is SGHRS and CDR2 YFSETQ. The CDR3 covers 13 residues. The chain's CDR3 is CASPARRNTEAFF. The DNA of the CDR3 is TGCGCCAGCCCCGCTCGTAGGAACACTGAAGCTTTCTTT. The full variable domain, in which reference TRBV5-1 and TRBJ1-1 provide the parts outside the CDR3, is KAGVTQTPRYLIKTRGQQVTLSCSPISGHRSVSWYQQTPGQGLQFLFEYFSETQRNKGNFPGRFSGRQFSNSRSEMNVSTLELGDSALYLCASPARRNTEAFFGQGTRLTVV.

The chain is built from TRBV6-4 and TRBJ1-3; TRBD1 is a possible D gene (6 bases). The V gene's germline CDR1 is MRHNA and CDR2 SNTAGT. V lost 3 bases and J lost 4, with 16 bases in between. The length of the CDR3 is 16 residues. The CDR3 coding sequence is TGTGCCAGCAGTGATACGTACAGGGTCCCAGGAAACACCATATATTTT. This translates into CASSDTYRVPGNTIYF.

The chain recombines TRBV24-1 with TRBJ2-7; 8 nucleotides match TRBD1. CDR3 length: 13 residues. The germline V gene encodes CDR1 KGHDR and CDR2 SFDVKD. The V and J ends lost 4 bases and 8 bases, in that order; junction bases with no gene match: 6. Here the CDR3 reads CATSDTDRGQQYF. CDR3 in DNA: TGTGCCACCAGTGACACCGACAGGGGACAGCAGTACTTC.

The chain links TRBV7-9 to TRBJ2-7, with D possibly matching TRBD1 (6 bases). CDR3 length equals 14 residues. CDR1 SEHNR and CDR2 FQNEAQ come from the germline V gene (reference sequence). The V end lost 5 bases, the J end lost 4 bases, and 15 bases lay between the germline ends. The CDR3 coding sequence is TGTGCCAGCAGCGAACCCGGGACAACTTACGAGCAGTACTTC. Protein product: CASSEPGTTYEQYF.

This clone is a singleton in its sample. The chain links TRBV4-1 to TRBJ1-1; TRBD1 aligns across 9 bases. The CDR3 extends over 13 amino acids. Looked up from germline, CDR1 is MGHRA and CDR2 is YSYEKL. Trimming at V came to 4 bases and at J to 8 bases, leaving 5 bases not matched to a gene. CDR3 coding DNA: TGCGCCAGCAGCCGGGGACAGGGAGCCGAAGCTTTCTTT. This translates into CASSRGQGAEAFF.

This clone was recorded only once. As DNA, the CDR3 is TGTGCCAGCAGTCGCTCCTATAATTCACCCCTCCACTTT. Protein product: CASSRSYNSPLHF. This chain uses TRBV12-3 or TRBV12-4 with TRBJ1-6; D gene ambiguous. With 5 bases removed from V and 0 bases from J, the gap between germline ends came to 2 bases. The CDR3 spans 13 residues.

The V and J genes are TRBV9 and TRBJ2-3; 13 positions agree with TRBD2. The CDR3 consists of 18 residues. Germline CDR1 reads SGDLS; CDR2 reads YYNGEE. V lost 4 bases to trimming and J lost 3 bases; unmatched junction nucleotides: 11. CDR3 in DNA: TGTGCCAGCAGCACCCCGACTAGCGGGGGGATCGGGACAGATACGCAGTATTTT. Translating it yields CASSTPTSGGIGTDTQYF.